A single sample is the source of the 10 T cell receptor beta chains below, sequenced in a study of T cell changes during pregnancy in multiple sclerosis. Method: immunoSEQ multiplex PCR; TCRdb's copy keeps in-frame clones and lacks some. The profile shows approximately 68,000 clones, approximately 91% of them singletons. The sequenced sample was peripheral blood, obtained in the second trimester of pregnancy. These receptors all come from a female donor with multiple sclerosis, enrolled in a pregnancy study.

The J gene is TRBJ2-5, the V gene TRBV29-1; TRBD2 aligns across 10 bases. The V and J ends lost 3 bases and 3 bases, in that order; junction bases with no gene match: 10. Germline assignment: CDR1 SQVTM and CDR2 ANQGSEA. This CDR3 is built from 16 residues. The DNA of the CDR3 is TGCAGCGTTGATAATCTCGGACTAGCGGTCGAAGAGACCCAGTACTTC. It encodes CSVDNLGLAVEETQYF.

The genes are TRBV30 and TRBJ2-1, with a weak D call TRBD2 (5 bases). Trimming removed 6 bases from V and 10 bases from J, with 13 bases in between. The CDR3 is 11 residues long. Germline CDR1 reads GTSNPN; CDR2 reads SVGIG (reference sequence). In DNA, the CDR3 is TGTGCCTGCCACGCCCCGGGAGAGCAGTTCTTC. Its protein product is CACHAPGEQFF.

This chain uses TRBV7-3 with TRBJ1-1; TRBD1 matches 7 bases. This CDR3 spans 13 amino acids. V trimming: 4 bases; J trimming: 5 bases; junction bases outside the gene matches: 4. CDR1 is SGHTA and CDR2 is FQGTGA in the germline V gene. The CDR3 reads CASSSGQATEAFF. The CDR3 DNA reads as TGTGCCAGCAGCTCTGGACAGGCAACTGAAGCTTTCTTT.

CDR3 in amino acids: CASSSRLAGGDEQFF. CDR3 nucleotides: TGTGCCAGCAGCTCGAGACTAGCGGGAGGGGATGAGCAGTTCTTC. V is TRBV7-2 and J is TRBJ2-1; TRBD2 matches at 14 bases. The V gene's germline CDR1 is SGHTA and CDR2 FQGNSA. Germline trimming cut 4 bases from V and 8 bases from J; bases unmatched to any gene: 4. The CDR3 loop spans 15 amino acids.

The rearrangement uses TRBV9 and TRBJ2-5, with TRBD1 identical over 7 bases. CDR1 is SGDLS, CDR2 YYNGEE, per germline. Germline trimming cut 3 bases from V and 5 bases from J; bases unmatched to any gene: 7. The CDR3 totals 14 residues. CDR3 sequence: CASSATTGWETQYF. Here the CDR3 DNA reads TGTGCCAGCAGCGCGACGACAGGGTGGGAGACCCAGTACTTC.

Comment on this clone: This same CDR3 is encoded by further DNA sequences in the sample. The rearrangement uses TRBV5-4 and TRBJ1-1; D ambiguous. The V end lost 1 base, the J end lost 0 bases, and 7 bases lay between the germline ends. Germline V gives CDR1 SGHNT, CDR2 YYREEE (reference sequence). The CDR3 contains 14 residues. The CDR3 here is CASSLSVVNTEAFF. CDR3 in DNA: TGTGCCAGCAGCTTGTCAGTGGTGAACACTGAAGCTTTCTTT.

The V call is TRBV19, the J call TRBJ1-4, with 9 bases aligning to TRBD1. Germline CDR1 and CDR2: LNHDA and SQIVND (reference sequence). The ends lost 9 bases at V and 5 bases at J; junction bases unmatched: 4. CDR3 size: 13 residues. CDR3 in amino acids: CASHRGLNEKLFF. The CDR3 region has the DNA TGTGCCAGCCACAGGGGGCTAAATGAAAAACTGTTTTTT.

The J gene is TRBJ1-2, the V gene TRBV4-3, with D perhaps TRBD1 (5 bases). Trimming stripped 4 bases from V and 1 base from J, with 7 bases between. This CDR3 spans 13 amino acids. Looked up from germline, CDR1 is LGHNA and CDR2 is YSLEER. CDR3 coding DNA: TGCGCCAGCAGCCGACAGATTAACTATGGCTACACCTTC. Translated, it gives CASSRQINYGYTF.

The count of this clone is one. This chain links TRBV30 with TRBJ2-7; 7 bases match TRBD1. CDR3 length: 11 residues. V was clipped by 5 bases and J by 6 bases; unmatched bases: 4. Germline V CDR1 and CDR2: GTSNPN, SVGIG (reference sequence). The CDR3 DNA reads as TGTGCCTGGTCCGCAGGGGGCGAGCAGTACTTC. Translating gives CAWSAGGEQYF.

The V and J genes are TRBV5-1 and TRBJ2-7, with a weak D call TRBD2 (6 bases). The CDR3 length is 14 residues. Per germline, CDR1 SGHRS and CDR2 YFSETQ. V lost 3 bases, J lost 1 base, and 11 bases lay in between. The CDR3 DNA is TGCGCCAGCAGCTCGATGGGGGGTTCCTACGAGCAGTACTTC. Translation: CASSSMGGSYEQYF.